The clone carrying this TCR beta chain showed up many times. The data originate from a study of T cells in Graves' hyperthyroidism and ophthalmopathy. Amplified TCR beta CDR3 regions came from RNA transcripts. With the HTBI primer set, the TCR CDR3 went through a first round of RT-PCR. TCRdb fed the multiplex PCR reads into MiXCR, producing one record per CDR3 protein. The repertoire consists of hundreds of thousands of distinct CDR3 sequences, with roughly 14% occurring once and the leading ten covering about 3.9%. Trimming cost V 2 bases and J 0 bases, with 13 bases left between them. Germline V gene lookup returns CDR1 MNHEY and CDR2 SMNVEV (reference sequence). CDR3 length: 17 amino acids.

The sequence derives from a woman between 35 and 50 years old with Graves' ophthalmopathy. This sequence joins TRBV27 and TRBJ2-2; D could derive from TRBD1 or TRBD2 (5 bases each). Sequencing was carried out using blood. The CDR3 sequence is CASSLIKGPSNTGELFF. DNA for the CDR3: TGTGCCAGCAGTTTAATTAAGGGACCTTCGAACACCGGGGAGCTGTTTTTT.